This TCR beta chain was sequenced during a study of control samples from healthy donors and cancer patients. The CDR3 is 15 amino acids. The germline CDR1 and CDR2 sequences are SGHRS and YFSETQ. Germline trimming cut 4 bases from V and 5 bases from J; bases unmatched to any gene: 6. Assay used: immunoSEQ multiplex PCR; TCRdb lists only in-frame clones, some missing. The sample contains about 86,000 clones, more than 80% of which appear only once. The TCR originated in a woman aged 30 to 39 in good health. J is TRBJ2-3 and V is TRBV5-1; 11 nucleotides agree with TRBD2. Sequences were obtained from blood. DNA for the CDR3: TGCGCCAGCAGCAGAACCGGGACTAGCGGAGATACGCAGTATTTT. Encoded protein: CASSRTGTSGDTQYF.